These 13 T cell receptor beta chains came from one sample sequenced in a study of human T cells and chemical hapten exposure. TCRdb reprocessed the RACE reads with MiXCR, giving one entry per CDR3 protein. The sample lists roughly 380,000 distinct CDR3 sequences, roughly 4.8% occurring once. Time point noted: patch test 1, 2 weeks after DPC sensitization. This sample's treatment: therapeutic diphenylcyclopropenone sensitization with weekly scalp DPC. Sample: whole blood, taken in connection with sensitization to the hapten diphenylcyclopropenone (DPC). The source of these receptors is a woman in her fifties or sixties with alopecia areata. Some clones in this sample may be carry-over from other donors' samples.

This clonotype was counted many times. V gene TRBV2 combines with J gene TRBJ2-4, with 10 bases lining up with TRBD1. Germline values: CDR1 SNHLY, CDR2 FYNNEI. V shed 4 bases and J 3 bases; nucleotides not matched to a gene: 0. This CDR3 is 14 amino acids long. The chain's CDR3 is CASSGDRGKNIQYF. In nucleotides, the CDR3 is TGTGCCAGCAGTGGGGACAGGGGCAAAAACATTCAGTACTTC.

The sample holds many counts of this clonotype. This sequence joins TRBV6-6 and TRBJ1-2; D call uncertain. This CDR3 region has 15 residues. V lost 2 bases and J lost 4, with 14 bases in between. Germline-derived CDR1 and CDR2 are MNHNY and SVGAGI (reference sequence). The CDR3 region is CASSYGMGSGYGYTF. DNA of the CDR3: TGTGCCAGCAGTTACGGTATGGGTAGCGGCTATGGCTACACCTTC.

This clonotype was observed at least ten times. The genes are TRBV29-1 and TRBJ1-2; D might be TRBD1 (6 bases). With 1 base removed from V and 13 bases from J, the gap between germline ends came to 19 bases. This CDR3 has 13 residues. CDR1 is SQVTM, CDR2 ANQGSEA, per germline. The CDR3: CSVEAHRDLDSTF. In nucleotides, the CDR3 is TGCAGCGTTGAAGCCCACAGGGACCTGGACTCCACCTTC.

This clonotype appeared many times. CDR3 residues: CASSLAPGTTEAFF. The CDR3 DNA sequence: TGTGCCAGCAGCTTAGCACCAGGGACCACTGAAGCTTTCTTT. The rearrangement uses TRBV7-9 and TRBJ1-1, with D possibly TRBD1 on 5 matching bases. The CDR3 runs 14 residues. Trimming left V 0 bases short and J 4 bases short, with 9 bases between. Germline loops: CDR1 SEHNR, CDR2 FQNEAQ (reference sequence).

A few counts support this clonotype. The chain has TRBV5-1 and TRBJ1-4, with 7 bases aligning to TRBD1. The CDR3 totals 15 residues. The germline CDR1 and CDR2 sequences are SGHRS and YFSETQ. J was trimmed by 8 bases and V by 0 bases; bases with no gene match: 7. This CDR3 is CASSLEGAGGEKLFF. The CDR3 DNA reads TGCGCCAGCAGCTTGGAGGGGGCAGGAGGCGAAAAACTGTTTTTT.

This clonotype was detected once. CDR3 DNA sequence: TGTGCCATCAGTAGGACAGAGTACAATGAGCAGTTCTTC. Its translation is CAISRTEYNEQFF. This chain uses TRBV10-3 with TRBJ2-1; D perhaps matches TRBD1 (6 bases). Germline values: CDR1 ENHRY, CDR2 SYGVKD. This CDR3 comprises 13 residues. The V gene lost 5 bases and the J gene lost 4 bases, with 9 bases spanning the gap.

The chain combines TRBV18 with TRBJ1-2; D not resolved. Trimming cost V 2 bases and J 0 bases, with 10 bases left between them. The CDR3 is 15 amino acids. CDR1 is KGHSH and CDR2 is LQKENI in the germline V gene. This CDR3 is CASSPKAVTNYGYTF. In nucleotides, the CDR3 is TGTGCCAGCTCACCAAAGGCGGTCACTAACTATGGCTACACCTTC.

This clonotype has at least ten counts. The V call is TRBV12-3 or TRBV12-4, the J call TRBJ1-1; D perhaps matches TRBD1 (5 bases). Trimming left V 2 bases short and J 2 bases short, with 15 bases between. The length of the CDR3 is 16 residues. The CDR3 loop is CASSLLGGHDNTEAFF. For the CDR3, the DNA is TGTGCCAGCAGTTTATTGGGAGGACACGATAACACTGAAGCTTTCTTT.

This clonotype was seen repeatedly, ten times or more. The rearrangement links TRBV28 to TRBJ1-5; tentatively, D is TRBD1 (6 bases). The CDR3 spans 15 residues. Trimming removed 6 bases at V and 6 bases at J, with 18 bases between. In germline, CDR1 is MDHEN, CDR2 SYDVKM. CDR3 nucleotide sequence: TGTGCCAGCAGACCAACCCGGGGGGCCGCTCAGCCCCAGCATTTT. It specifies CASRPTRGAAQPQHF.

This clonotype has at least ten counts. This sequence joins TRBV25-1 and TRBJ1-4, with D perhaps matching TRBD1 (5 bases). V was clipped by 7 bases and J by 7 bases, with 22 bases between them. The CDR3 contains 16 residues. Germline V gene lookup returns CDR1 MGHDK and CDR2 SYGVNS. CDR3 sequence: CASTINSPGRGEKLFF. CDR3 nucleotides: TGTGCCAGCACCATCAACTCGCCAGGGAGGGGTGAAAAACTGTTTTTT.

The V and J genes are TRBV5-1 and TRBJ2-3, with TRBD1 identical over 7 bases. Germline-derived CDR1 and CDR2 are SGHRS and YFSETQ. The CDR3 extends over 15 amino acids. J lost 0 bases, V lost 4 bases, and 5 bases had no gene match. This chain's CDR3 is CASSPGGISTDTQYF. DNA for the CDR3: TGCGCCAGCAGCCCAGGGGGTATTAGCACAGATACGCAGTATTTT.

In this sample, this clonotype turned up many times. The chain carries TRBV7-9 and TRBJ2-4, with D tentatively TRBD1 (6 bases). The V end lost 1 base, the J end lost 0 bases, and 13 bases lay between the germline ends. The CDR3 totals 17 residues. The germline V gene encodes CDR1 SEHNR and CDR2 FQNEAQ (reference sequence). Here the CDR3 reads CASSLDPRGSAKNIQYF. Written as DNA, the CDR3 is TGTGCCAGCAGCTTAGATCCCAGGGGATCAGCCAAAAACATTCAGTACTTC. The entire variable domain, with the rest obtained from reference TRBV7-9 and TRBJ2-4, is as follows: DTGVSQNPRHKITKRGQNVTFRCDPISEHNRLYWYRQTLGQGPEFLTYFQNEAQLEKSRLLSDRFSAERPKGSFSTLEIQRTEQGDSAMYLCASSLDPRGSAKNIQYFGAGTRLSVL.

This clonotype was detected ten times or more. The chain carries TRBV6-6 and TRBJ2-2; D tentatively reads TRBD1 or TRBD2 (5 bases each). From germline, CDR1 is MNHNY and CDR2 SVGAGI (reference sequence). This CDR3 region has 17 residues. Between the trimmed V and J ends, which lost 2 bases and 5 bases, there was a span of 18 bases. Written as DNA, the CDR3 is TGTGCCAGCAGTTACCCACGGGGTGGGGCGGTGACCGGGGAGCTGTTTTTT. Translated: CASSYPRGGAVTGELFF.